Listed below are T cell receptor beta chains from one sample, sequenced in a study of radiation and T cells in renal cell carcinoma. Libraries were prepared by immunoSEQ multiplex PCR; TCRdb keeps only in-frame clonotypes and omits some of them. Of tens of thousands of clones in the sample, 70% to 85% were seen once. The sample here was blood, taken from a patient whose treatment included radiotherapy and nephrectomy. The receptors derive from a man between 60 and 75 years old with renal cell carcinoma. Each CDR3 is given with its conserved first and last residue. The order of the fields is J gene, V gene, clone size, D gene, CDR3 protein, CDR3 DNA. The D gene is left open where the match is weak. Not all rows give a size; the values are once, few, many and, for expanded clones, a class.

j_gene: TRBJ2-1; v_gene: TRBV13; abundance: .; d_gene: .; CDR3aa: CASSPHGPGALSYNEQFF; CDR3nt: TGTGCCAGCAGCCCTCACGGGCCGGGAGCCCTCTCCTACAATGAGCAGTTCTTC
j_gene: TRBJ1-1; v_gene: TRBV7-9; abundance: .; d_gene: .; CDR3aa: CASSWRETHTEAFF; CDR3nt: TGTGCCAGCAGCTGGAGGGAAACGCACACTGAAGCTTTCTTT
j_gene: TRBJ2-5; v_gene: TRBV27; abundance: .; d_gene: .; CDR3aa: CASSLAQETQYF; CDR3nt: TGTGCCAGCAGTTTAGCGCAAGAGACCCAGTACTTC
j_gene: TRBJ1-5; v_gene: TRBV5-8; abundance: .; d_gene: .; CDR3aa: CASSVWGSNQPQHF; CDR3nt: TGTGCCAGCAGCGTGTGGGGGAGCAATCAGCCCCAGCATTTT
j_gene: TRBJ1-1; v_gene: TRBV25-1; abundance: .; d_gene: .; CDR3aa: CASSAGHTEAFF; CDR3nt: TGTGCCAGCAGCGCAGGGCACACTGAAGCTTTCTTT
j_gene: TRBJ1-1; v_gene: TRBV28; abundance: .; d_gene: TRBD1; CDR3aa: CASSFTGGRTEAFF; CDR3nt: TGTGCCAGCAGTTTTACAGGGGGCCGGACTGAAGCTTTCTTT
j_gene: TRBJ2-7; v_gene: TRBV7-3; abundance: .; d_gene: TRBD1; CDR3aa: CASSSGTGGFYEQYF; CDR3nt: TGTGCCAGCAGCTCCGGGACAGGGGGCTTCTACGAGCAGTACTTC
j_gene: TRBJ2-3; v_gene: TRBV28; abundance: .; d_gene: .; CDR3aa: CASSLSGKTDTQYF; CDR3nt: TGTGCCAGCAGTTTAAGTGGGAAAACAGATACGCAGTATTTT
j_gene: TRBJ1-1; v_gene: TRBV9; abundance: few; d_gene: .; CDR3aa: CASSPPGMNTEAFF; CDR3nt: TGTGCCAGCAGCCCCCCAGGGATGAACACTGAAGCTTTCTTT
j_gene: TRBJ1-1; v_gene: TRBV19; abundance: many; d_gene: .; CDR3aa: CASVMTPNTEAFF; CDR3nt: TGTGCCAGTGTTATGACACCGAACACTGAAGCTTTCTTT
j_gene: TRBJ1-6; v_gene: TRBV9; abundance: .; d_gene: TRBD1; CDR3aa: CASSVADRDNSPLHF; CDR3nt: TGTGCCAGCAGCGTAGCAGACAGGGACAATTCACCCCTCCACTTT
j_gene: TRBJ1-6; v_gene: TRBV30; abundance: .; d_gene: .; CDR3aa: CAWTPAGDSPLHF; CDR3nt: TGTGCCTGGACCCCGGCAGGGGACTCACCCCTCCACTTT
j_gene: TRBJ2-1; v_gene: TRBV9; abundance: .; d_gene: .; CDR3aa: CASSVAPLGLYNEQFF; CDR3nt: TGTGCCAGCAGCGTAGCTCCTTTGGGGTTATACAATGAGCAGTTCTTC
j_gene: TRBJ1-1; v_gene: TRBV11-3; abundance: .; d_gene: .; CDR3aa: CASSRRDNTEAFF; CDR3nt: TGTGCCAGCAGCCGACGGGACAACACTGAAGCTTTCTTT
j_gene: TRBJ1-4; v_gene: TRBV4-3; abundance: .; d_gene: .; CDR3aa: CASSQERGEGEKLFF; CDR3nt: TGCGCCAGCAGCCAAGAACGGGGCGAGGGTGAAAAACTGTTTTTT
j_gene: TRBJ2-7; v_gene: TRBV4-1; abundance: .; d_gene: .; CDR3aa: CASSPINRASYEQYF; CDR3nt: TGCGCCAGCAGCCCGATAAACAGGGCTAGCTACGAGCAGTACTTC
j_gene: TRBJ2-5; v_gene: TRBV7-2; abundance: .; d_gene: .; CDR3aa: CASSLAGGGETQYF; CDR3nt: TGTGCCAGCAGCTTAGCGGGAGGTGGGGAGACCCAGTACTTC
j_gene: TRBJ2-1; v_gene: TRBV7-9; abundance: .; d_gene: TRBD2; CDR3aa: CASSRPTGGANEQFF; CDR3nt: TGTGCCAGCAGCCGTCCGACGGGGGGGGCAAATGAGCAGTTCTTC
j_gene: TRBJ2-1; v_gene: TRBV10-1; abundance: few; d_gene: TRBD2; CDR3aa: CASSMESGAYNEQFF; CDR3nt: TGCGCCAGCAGTATGGAAAGCGGGGCCTACAATGAGCAGTTCTTC
j_gene: TRBJ1-2; v_gene: TRBV5-5; abundance: .; d_gene: .; CDR3aa: CASRETPGALLYGYTF; CDR3nt: TGTGCCAGCAGGGAAACCCCCGGGGCCCTCCTCTATGGCTACACCTTC
j_gene: TRBJ2-3; v_gene: TRBV7-5; abundance: .; d_gene: .; CDR3aa: CARSLGPCLWDTQYF; CDR3nt: TGTGCCAGAAGCTTAGGACCCTGCTTGTGGGATACGCAGTATTTT
j_gene: TRBJ1-1; v_gene: TRBV5-1; abundance: few; d_gene: .; CDR3aa: CASSLDIGGLGGTEAFF; CDR3nt: TGCGCCAGCAGCTTGGACATTGGGGGTCTGGGAGGCACTGAAGCTTTCTTT
j_gene: TRBJ2-7; v_gene: TRBV27; abundance: .; d_gene: .; CDR3aa: CASSLRPPGTDSYEQYF; CDR3nt: TGTGCCAGCAGTTTGCGACCACCCGGGACGGACTCCTACGAGCAGTACTTC
j_gene: TRBJ2-1; v_gene: TRBV7-2; abundance: .; d_gene: TRBD1; CDR3aa: CASSLATGGPYNEQFF; CDR3nt: TGTGCCAGCAGCTTAGCGACAGGGGGCCCCTACAATGAGCAGTTCTTC
j_gene: TRBJ1-1; v_gene: TRBV5-4; abundance: few; d_gene: TRBD1; CDR3aa: CASSPTGGNTEAFF; CDR3nt: TGTGCCAGCAGCCCGACAGGGGGGAACACTGAAGCTTTCTTT
j_gene: TRBJ1-3; v_gene: TRBV19; abundance: .; d_gene: .; CDR3aa: CASSMGASGNTIYF; CDR3nt: TGTGCCAGTAGTATGGGGGCTTCCGGAAACACCATATATTTT
j_gene: TRBJ1-3; v_gene: TRBV5-6; abundance: .; d_gene: TRBD1; CDR3aa: CASSTSRGPGNTIYF; CDR3nt: TGTGCCAGCAGCACTAGCAGGGGGCCTGGAAACACCATATATTTT
j_gene: TRBJ1-5; v_gene: TRBV7-2; abundance: .; d_gene: TRBD1; CDR3aa: CASRKQGGNQPQHF; CDR3nt: TGTGCCAGCAGAAAACAGGGGGGCAATCAGCCCCAGCATTTT
j_gene: TRBJ2-2; v_gene: TRBV29-1; abundance: .; d_gene: .; CDR3aa: CSVRARGTGELFF; CDR3nt: TGCAGCGTTAGGGCCAGGGGAACCGGGGAGCTGTTTTTT
j_gene: TRBJ1-4; v_gene: TRBV7-9; abundance: once; d_gene: .; CDR3aa: CASSLSWVRATNEKLFF; CDR3nt: TGTGCCAGCAGCTTAAGTTGGGTCAGAGCAACTAATGAAAAACTGTTTTTT
j_gene: TRBJ1-2; v_gene: TRBV15; abundance: few; d_gene: TRBD1; CDR3aa: CATSRDQGARSGYTF; CDR3nt: TGTGCCACCAGCAGAGATCAGGGGGCGCGGAGTGGCTACACCTTC
j_gene: TRBJ2-1; v_gene: TRBV5-5; abundance: .; d_gene: .; CDR3aa: CASSLTAQEGNEQFF; CDR3nt: TGTGCCAGCAGCTTGACAGCCCAAGAAGGAAATGAGCAGTTCTTC
j_gene: TRBJ2-7; v_gene: TRBV10-2; abundance: .; d_gene: .; CDR3aa: CASRDRGSYEQYF; CDR3nt: TGCGCCAGCAGGGACAGAGGCTCCTACGAGCAGTACTTC
j_gene: TRBJ2-7; v_gene: TRBV15; abundance: once; d_gene: .; CDR3aa: CATSRGAGARDEQYF; CDR3nt: TGTGCCACCAGCAGAGGGGCGGGGGCTCGGGACGAGCAGTACTTC
j_gene: TRBJ1-6; v_gene: TRBV5-1; abundance: few; d_gene: .; CDR3aa: CASSDWGDNSPLHF; CDR3nt: TGCGCCAGCAGTGATTGGGGGGATAATTCACCCCTCCACTTT
j_gene: TRBJ1-3; v_gene: TRBV5-1; abundance: .; d_gene: TRBD1; CDR3aa: CASSPQGVKKNTIYF; CDR3nt: TGCGCCAGCAGCCCCCAGGGGGTAAAAAAAAACACCATATATTTT
j_gene: TRBJ2-5; v_gene: TRBV29-1; abundance: .; d_gene: .; CDR3aa: CGGGQRETQYF; CDR3nt: TGCGGTGGGGGGCAAAGGGAGACCCAGTACTTC
j_gene: TRBJ1-4; v_gene: TRBV6-7; abundance: .; d_gene: .; CDR3aa: CASSFAEGEGNEKLFF; CDR3nt: TGTGCCAGCAGTTTCGCGGAGGGCGAGGGTAATGAAAAACTGTTTTTT
j_gene: TRBJ2-6; v_gene: TRBV2; abundance: .; d_gene: .; CDR3aa: CASSEAASSGANVLTF; CDR3nt: TGTGCCAGCAGTGAAGCGGCCAGCTCTGGGGCCAACGTCCTGACTTTC
j_gene: TRBJ2-2; v_gene: TRBV7-7; abundance: .; d_gene: .; CDR3aa: CASSLPSTGELFF; CDR3nt: TGTGCCAGCAGCTTACCTTCAACCGGGGAGCTGTTTTTT
j_gene: TRBJ2-3; v_gene: TRBV4-1; abundance: few; d_gene: .; CDR3aa: CASSLAGSDTQYF; CDR3nt: TGCGCCAGCAGCCTCGCGGGGTCGGATACGCAGTATTTT
j_gene: TRBJ1-2; v_gene: TRBV7-2; abundance: .; d_gene: .; CDR3aa: CASSSQGYGGYTF; CDR3nt: TGTGCCAGCAGCTCACAGGGTTACGGCGGCTACACCTTC
j_gene: TRBJ1-5; v_gene: TRBV30; abundance: few; d_gene: TRBD1; CDR3aa: CAWSGGQGNQPQHF; CDR3nt: TGTGCCTGGAGTGGTGGACAGGGGAATCAGCCCCAGCATTTT
j_gene: TRBJ2-1; v_gene: TRBV5-4; abundance: .; d_gene: .; CDR3aa: CASSPVGGRDEQFF; CDR3nt: TGTGCCAGCAGCCCAGTAGGGGGGAGGGATGAGCAGTTCTTC
j_gene: TRBJ2-7; v_gene: TRBV2; abundance: .; d_gene: .; CDR3aa: CASDWAGRSTSEQYF; CDR3nt: TGTGCCAGCGATTGGGCAGGGAGAAGCACTTCCGAGCAGTACTTC
j_gene: TRBJ2-7; v_gene: TRBV4-1; abundance: .; d_gene: .; CDR3aa: CASSQVPNGGPLNEQYF; CDR3nt: TGCGCCAGCAGCCAAGTGCCTAATGGAGGCCCTTTGAACGAGCAGTACTTC
j_gene: TRBJ1-2; v_gene: TRBV2; abundance: few; d_gene: .; CDR3aa: CASIQQPNYGYTF; CDR3nt: TGTGCCAGCATCCAGCAACCTAACTATGGCTACACCTTC
j_gene: TRBJ2-5; v_gene: TRBV30; abundance: .; d_gene: .; CDR3aa: CAWSVRRRQETQYF; CDR3nt: TGTGCCTGGAGTGTACGGCGGAGACAAGAGACCCAGTACTTC
j_gene: TRBJ2-3; v_gene: TRBV7-2; abundance: .; d_gene: .; CDR3aa: CASSPRRRGTDTQYF; CDR3nt: TGTGCCAGCAGCCCGCGTCGAAGGGGGACAGATACGCAGTATTTT
j_gene: TRBJ2-2; v_gene: TRBV9; abundance: .; d_gene: .; CDR3aa: CASSGPPRGAGELFF; CDR3nt: TGTGCCAGCAGCGGCCCCCCTCGAGGGGCCGGGGAGCTGTTTTTT
j_gene: TRBJ2-1; v_gene: TRBV5-4; abundance: .; d_gene: .; CDR3aa: CASSPEGLGPWYNEQFF; CDR3nt: TGTGCCAGCAGCCCGGAAGGATTAGGGCCTTGGTACAATGAGCAGTTCTTC
j_gene: TRBJ2-3; v_gene: TRBV5-1; abundance: few; d_gene: .; CDR3aa: CASSLGGRTDTQYF; CDR3nt: TGCGCCAGCAGCTTGGGTGGAAGGACAGATACGCAGTATTTT
j_gene: TRBJ2-7; v_gene: TRBV5-1; abundance: .; d_gene: TRBD1; CDR3aa: CASSLEGGIYEQYF; CDR3nt: TGCGCCAGCAGCTTGGAAGGGGGCATCTACGAGCAGTACTTC
j_gene: TRBJ2-5; v_gene: TRBV29-1; abundance: .; d_gene: .; CDR3aa: CSVPRGWETQYF; CDR3nt: TGCAGCGTTCCCCGGGGGTGGGAGACCCAGTACTTC
j_gene: TRBJ1-2; v_gene: TRBV6-1; abundance: .; d_gene: TRBD1; CDR3aa: CASSEARTGQAYGYTF; CDR3nt: TGTGCCAGCAGTGAAGCGAGGACGGGACAGGCCTATGGCTACACCTTC
j_gene: TRBJ1-3; v_gene: TRBV7-7; abundance: .; d_gene: .; CDR3aa: CASSLAPGPGNTIYF; CDR3nt: TGTGCCAGCAGCTTAGCGCCGGGGCCCGGAAACACCATATATTTT
j_gene: TRBJ1-1; v_gene: TRBV10-1; abundance: few; d_gene: .; CDR3aa: CASSESRLGTEAFF; CDR3nt: TGCGCCAGCAGTGAGTCGAGGCTAGGGACTGAAGCTTTCTTT
j_gene: TRBJ2-5; v_gene: TRBV2; abundance: .; d_gene: TRBD2; CDR3aa: CASITRLAGETQYF; CDR3nt: TGTGCCAGCATCACCCGACTAGCGGGAGAGACCCAGTACTTC
j_gene: TRBJ2-3; v_gene: TRBV5-1; abundance: .; d_gene: .; CDR3aa: CASSSQTGRPLDTQYF; CDR3nt: TGCGCCAGCAGCTCCCAAACAGGTCGTCCCCTAGATACGCAGTATTTT